This T cell receptor (beta chain) was profiled in a study of shared clonotypes between healthy human individuals. Data came from immunoSEQ multiplex PCR; TCRdb stores just in-frame clones and leaves some out. Of about 820,000 clones in the sample, 90% to 95% were seen once. It was CD45RO-negative cells, positively selected for CCR7, that made up naive CD8 cells, with terminally differentiated effector memory CD45RA+ cells excluded. The J segment lost 4 bases and the V segment lost 5 bases, leaving 0 bases of the junction unmatched. Germline assignment: CDR1 MNHEY and CDR2 SVGAGI. The CDR3 is 12 amino acids. This clone was found once. The antigen is not known. Findings and caveats of the study: Non-shared clonotypes were found to have lower generation probabilities than the clonotypes that were shared by all four of the sorted-subset donors.

The V gene is TRBV6-5, the J gene TRBJ2-3, with 7 bases fitting TRBD1. This clonotype originated in a man between 25 and 39 years old in good health. The sequenced sample was naive CD8+ T cells sorted from blood. CDR3 sequence reads: CASSDRADTQYF. In DNA, the CDR3 is TGTGCCAGCAGTGACAGGGCAGATACGCAGTATTTT.